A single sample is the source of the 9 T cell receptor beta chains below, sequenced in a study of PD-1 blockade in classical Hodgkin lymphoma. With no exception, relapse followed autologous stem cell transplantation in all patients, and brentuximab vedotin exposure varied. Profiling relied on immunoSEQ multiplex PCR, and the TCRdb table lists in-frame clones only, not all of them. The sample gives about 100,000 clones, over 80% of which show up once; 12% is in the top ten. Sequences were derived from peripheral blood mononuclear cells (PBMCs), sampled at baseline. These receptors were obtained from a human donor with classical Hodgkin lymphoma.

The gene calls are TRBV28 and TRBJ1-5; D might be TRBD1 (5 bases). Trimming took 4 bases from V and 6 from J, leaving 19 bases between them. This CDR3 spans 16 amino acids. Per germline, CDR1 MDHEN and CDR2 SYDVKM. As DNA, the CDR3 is TGTGCCAGCAGTTCCCCCCCCGGGGGGTCAGGTCAGCCCCAGCATTTT. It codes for CASSSPPGGSGQPQHF. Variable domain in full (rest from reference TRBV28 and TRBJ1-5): DVKVTQSSRYLVKRTGEKVFLECVQDMDHENMFWYRQDPGLGLRLIYFSYDVKMKEKGDIPEGYSVSREKKERFSLILESASTNQTSMYLCASSSPPGGSGQPQHFGDGTRLSIL.

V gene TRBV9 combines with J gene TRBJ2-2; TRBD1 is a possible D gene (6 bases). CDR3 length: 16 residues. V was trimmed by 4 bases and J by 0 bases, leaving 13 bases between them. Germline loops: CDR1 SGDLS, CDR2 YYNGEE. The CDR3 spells CASSIFDRPNTGELFF. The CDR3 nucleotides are TGTGCCAGCAGCATCTTTGACAGGCCGAACACCGGGGAGCTGTTTTTT.

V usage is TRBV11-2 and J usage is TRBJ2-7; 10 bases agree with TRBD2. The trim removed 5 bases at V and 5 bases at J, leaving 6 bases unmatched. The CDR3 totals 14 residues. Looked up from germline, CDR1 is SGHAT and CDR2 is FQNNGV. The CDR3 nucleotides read TGTGCCAGCAGCCCGGGACTAGCGAGGAACGAGCAGTACTTC. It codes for CASSPGLARNEQYF.

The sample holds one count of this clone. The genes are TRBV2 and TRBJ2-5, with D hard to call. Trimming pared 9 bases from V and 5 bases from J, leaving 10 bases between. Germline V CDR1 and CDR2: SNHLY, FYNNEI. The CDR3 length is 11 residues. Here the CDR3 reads CARKLRETQYF. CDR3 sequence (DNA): TGTGCCAGGAAACTGCGCGAGACCCAGTACTTC.

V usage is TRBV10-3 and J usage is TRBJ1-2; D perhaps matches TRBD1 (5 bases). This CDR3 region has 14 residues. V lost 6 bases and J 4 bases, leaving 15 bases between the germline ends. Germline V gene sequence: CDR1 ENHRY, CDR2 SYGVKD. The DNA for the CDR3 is TGTGCCATCAGCGAGAGCGGGACGGCCTATGGCTACACCTTC. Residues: CAISESGTAYGYTF.

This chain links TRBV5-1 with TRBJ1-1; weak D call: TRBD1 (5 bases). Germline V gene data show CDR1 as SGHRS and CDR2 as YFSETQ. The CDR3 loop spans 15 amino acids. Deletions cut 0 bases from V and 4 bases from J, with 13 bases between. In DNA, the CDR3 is TGCGCCAGCAGCTTGGCAGGGTTGGTGACCACTGAAGCTTTCTTT. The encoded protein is CASSLAGLVTTEAFF.

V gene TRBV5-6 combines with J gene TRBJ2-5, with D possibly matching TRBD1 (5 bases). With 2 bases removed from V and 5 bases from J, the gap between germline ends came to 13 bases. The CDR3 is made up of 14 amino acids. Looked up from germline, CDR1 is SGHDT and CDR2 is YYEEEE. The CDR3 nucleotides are TGTGCCAGCAGCTTTTTCAGGGTGGTCGAGACCCAGTACTTC. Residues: CASSFFRVVETQYF.

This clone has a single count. This chain's CDR3 is CASSYPSCGAYEQYF. CDR3 DNA: TGTGCCAGCAGTTACCCTTCTTGTGGGGCCTACGAGCAGTACTTC. V and J are TRBV6-6 and TRBJ2-7; D is uncertain. CDR1 and CDR2 from the germline V gene are MNHNY and SVGAGI (reference sequence). CDR3 length: 15 amino acids. Trimming removed 2 bases from V and 2 bases from J, with 13 bases in between.

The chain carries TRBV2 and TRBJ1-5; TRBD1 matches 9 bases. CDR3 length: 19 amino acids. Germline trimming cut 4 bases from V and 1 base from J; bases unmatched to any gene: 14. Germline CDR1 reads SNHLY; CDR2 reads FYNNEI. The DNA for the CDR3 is TGTGCCAGCAGTGCGAACAGGGGGCAGGGTTTAGTAAGCAATCAGCCCCAGCATTTT. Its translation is CASSANRGQGLVSNQPQHF.